This T cell receptor beta chain was sequenced for a study of beta chain features in type 1 diabetes. Study findings and constraints: Shortening of TCRB CDR3s, moderate but significant, appeared in all four CD4+ subsets of Type 1 diabetes patients.

The germline gives CDR1 GTSNPN, CDR2 SVGIG (reference sequence). The CDR3 contains 14 residues. Trimming at V came to 4 bases and at J to 4 bases, leaving 5 bases not matched to a gene. This clone was counted only a few times. Its specificity is unknown. As every portion of the isolated RNA was reverse transcribed, the sequencing read expressed TCRB transcripts. Clones were read by immunoSEQ multiplex PCR, and TCRdb kept only the in-frame ones, dropping some. The data show a few hundred thousand clones, approximately 13% seen once. The sequenced sample was naive CD4+ T cells from blood. The source is a young woman with type 1 diabetes. The chain is built from TRBV30 and TRBJ1-3; 9 nucleotides match TRBD1. CDR3 nucleotide sequence: TGTGCCTGGATTGGGACAGGGCTAGGAAACACCATATATTTT. Its protein product is CAWIGTGLGNTIYF.